Listed here are 9 T cell receptor beta chains from one sample, sequenced in a study of vaccination and CD4 T cells after COVID-19. The time point is: late sampling 161 to 241 days after vaccination in a few convalescent patients. One entry per CDR3 protein results from TCRdb running MiXCR on the PCR reads. The table has roughly 28,000 distinct CDR3 sequences, roughly 50% seen once. This material consisted of CD4+ T cells from blood, taken about 7 months after SARS-CoV-2 vaccination. Every receptor here comes from a human donor who had recovered from COVID-19.

The sample holds a few counts of this clonotype. V and J are TRBV2 and TRBJ2-5; TRBD2 matches at 7 bases. Looked up from germline, CDR1 is SNHLY and CDR2 is FYNNEI. The V segment lost 8 bases and the J segment 0 bases; nucleotides outside the gene matches: 6. The CDR3 is 14 residues long. CDR3 sequence (DNA): TGTGCCAGCGACCGTAGCGGGTACCAAGAGACCCAGTACTTC. Protein product: CASDRSGYQETQYF.

This clonotype has a handful of counts. The rearrangement links TRBV7-6 to TRBJ2-3; no clear D gene. The CDR3 covers 15 residues. From germline, CDR1 is SGHVS and CDR2 FNYEAQ. Trimming took off 5 bases at V and 0 bases at J, with 12 bases between the two ends. The CDR3 DNA is TGTGCCAGCAGCAAGAGGACGGCGAGCACAGATACGCAGTATTTT. It yields the protein CASSKRTASTDTQYF. Supplemented by reference TRBV7-6 and TRBJ2-3, the full variable domain reads GAGVSQSPRYKVTKRGQDVALRCDPISGHVSLYWYRQALGQGPEFLTYFNYEAQQDKSGLPNDRFSAERPEGSISTLTIQRTEQRDSAMYRCASSKRTASTDTQYFGPGTRLTVL.

The CDR3 DNA reads TGTGCCAGCAGCTTAACATGGAGGGCTAGCTGGTACAATGAGCAGTTCTTC. Translation gives CASSLTWRASWYNEQFF. The chain links TRBV7-3 to TRBJ2-1, with D possibly matching TRBD2 (6 bases). CDR3 size: 17 residues. The V gene's germline CDR1 is SGHTA and CDR2 FQGTGA. V lost 0 bases, J lost 4 bases, and 16 bases lay in between.

This rearrangement joins TRBV20-1 to TRBJ1-2, with D possibly TRBD1 on 6 matching bases. V gave up 8 bases and J gave up 1 base, with 17 bases separating them. Germline CDR1 is DFQATT and CDR2 is SNEGSKA (reference sequence). The CDR3 spans 14 residues. CDR3 amino acids: CSWHRVHYNYGYTF. CDR3 DNA sequence: TGCAGTTGGCACAGGGTGCATTATAACTATGGCTACACCTTC.

V is TRBV12-3 or TRBV12-4 and J is TRBJ1-2; no clear D. V dropped 3 bases and J dropped 5 bases, with 13 bases sitting between them. The CDR3 length is 14 residues. The CDR3 bases are TGTGCCAGCAGTTTCTTCGGGCCCCCTTATGGCTACACCTTC. This codes for CASSFFGPPYGYTF.

Worth noting for this clonotype: Compared with germline, one end of the junction differs, possibly owing to a read error. V gene TRBV2 combines with J gene TRBJ1-4; D not resolved. Germline V lookup: CDR1 SNHLY, CDR2 FYNNEI. The CDR3 extends over 14 amino acids. This CDR3 is CASSEGTTNEKLFF. The CDR3 coding sequence is TGTGCCAGCAGCGAAGGTACAACTAATGAAAAACTGTTTTTT.

With respect to this clonotype: This may be a read error, as it is one base from a much larger clone. The gene calls are TRBV10-3 and TRBJ1-5; D is ambiguous. CDR3 size: 13 residues. Trimming shortened V by 5 bases and J by 6 bases, and 11 bases separated the two germline ends. Germline V gene sequence: CDR1 ENHRY, CDR2 SYGVKD. The CDR3 bases are TGTGCCATCAGTTACAGCGGCGGTCAGCCCCAGCATTTT. This encodes CAISYSGGQPQHF.

This clonotype is termed medium-sized. This chain joins TRBV27 and TRBJ2-1; D gene unclear. V was shortened by 0 bases and J by 4 bases, with 7 bases between the two germline ends. The CDR3 is 14 amino acids. The germline V gene has CDR1 MNHEY and CDR2 SMNVEV (reference sequence). The CDR3 nucleotides are TGTGCCAGCAGTTTATCGGCCCGGTACAATGAGCAGTTCTTC. Protein product: CASSLSARYNEQFF.

There are a few counts of this clonotype. The V call is TRBV7-2, the J call TRBJ2-5; the D is unclear. CDR3 length: 12 amino acids. Germline loops: CDR1 SGHTA, CDR2 FQGNSA. Trimming shortened V by 3 bases and J by 7 bases, and 9 bases separated the two germline ends. The CDR3 here is CASSLLIGTQYF. The CDR3 DNA reads as TGTGCCAGCAGCTTGCTTATTGGGACCCAGTACTTC.